Presented here are 18 T cell receptor beta chains from one specimen sequenced in a study of shared clonotypes between healthy human individuals. Only in-frame clones appear in the TCRdb table, and some are missing; sequencing was by immunoSEQ multiplex PCR. The sample lists 2 million or so clones; just under 95% were seen once. CD8 cells classed as naive were CD45RO-negative and positively selected for CCR7, excluding terminally differentiated effector memory CD45RA+ cells. Sequenced: naive CD8+ T cells sorted from blood. The receptor set was obtained from a young man in good health.

In DNA form, the CDR3 reads TGTGCCAGCAGTTTACAAGTCGAACTAATGAACACTGAAGCTTTCTTT. This codes for CASSLQVELMNTEAFF. This sequence joins TRBV27 and TRBJ1-1; unclear D gene. Germline CDR1 and CDR2: MNHEY and SMNVEV (reference sequence). The ends were cut back, 2 bases at V and 0 bases at J, with 13 bases in the middle. This CDR3 is built from 16 residues.

The chain uses TRBV7-9 and TRBJ1-1, with 12 bases lining up with TRBD1. Per the germline V gene, CDR1 is SEHNR and CDR2 is FQNEAQ (reference sequence). Trimming at V came to 4 bases and at J to 3 bases, leaving 9 bases not matched to a gene. This CDR3 comprises 17 residues. DNA of the CDR3: TGTGCCAGCAGCTCCGGGACAGGGGGCAGAACCGACACTGAAGCTTTCTTT. Its translation: CASSSGTGGRTDTEAFF. The variable domain in full, completed from reference TRBV7-9 and TRBJ1-1, reads DTGVSQNPRHKITKRGQNVTFRCDPISEHNRLYWYRQTLGQGPEFLTYFQNEAQLEKSRLLSDRFSAERPKGSFSTLEIQRTEQGDSAMYLCASSSGTGGRTDTEAFFGQGTRLTVV.

J is TRBJ2-1 and V is TRBV27; 8 bases are shared with TRBD2. CDR3 length: 16 residues. Trimming removed 5 bases from V and 8 bases from J; junction bases left unmatched: 14. The germline V gene has CDR1 MNHEY and CDR2 SMNVEV (reference sequence). The CDR3 DNA reads TGTGCCAGCAGTCCCCTCGGGAGCGGGAGAATCGATGAGCAGTTCTTC. Translated: CASSPLGSGRIDEQFF.

This rearrangement joins TRBV30 to TRBJ2-1; 7 bases are shared with TRBD2. Germline trimming cut 0 bases from V and 3 bases from J; bases unmatched to any gene: 5. CDR1 and CDR2 from the germline V gene are GTSNPN and SVGIG (reference sequence). The CDR3 sequence is 15 residues long. The CDR3 is CAWSVMSSGYNEQFF. CDR3 nucleotides: TGTGCCTGGAGTGTTATGTCTAGCGGCTACAATGAGCAGTTCTTC.

The rearrangement uses TRBV7-8 and TRBJ1-1; D is undetermined. This CDR3 contains 15 residues. Germline values: CDR1 SGHVS, CDR2 FQNEAQ. Trimming left V 1 base short and J 2 bases short, with 11 bases between. CDR3 residues: CASSLVGPGNTEAFF. The CDR3 bases are TGTGCCAGCAGCTTAGTTGGTCCAGGAAACACTGAAGCTTTCTTT.

CDR3 loop: CASGPTGLGTEAFF. The CDR3 bases are TGTGCCAGCGGCCCGACAGGGTTAGGCACTGAAGCTTTCTTT. V and J are TRBV27 and TRBJ1-1; TRBD1 matches at 7 bases. With 8 bases clipped from V and 4 bases from J, the junction kept 10 bases outside the gene matches. Per germline, CDR1 MNHEY and CDR2 SMNVEV (reference sequence). This CDR3 contains 14 residues.

The chain links TRBV6-5 to TRBJ2-5; D not certain. The CDR3 extends over 11 amino acids. Trimming shortened V by 5 bases and J by 5 bases, and 6 bases separated the two germline ends. In germline, CDR1 is MNHEY, CDR2 SVGAGI. The CDR3 here is CASSVGETQYF. CDR3 coding DNA: TGTGCCAGCAGTGTCGGTGAGACCCAGTACTTC.

The chain links TRBV29-1 to TRBJ2-4; the D is unclear. Germline V CDR1 and CDR2: SQVTM, ANQGSEA. The length of the CDR3 is 13 residues. V shed 3 bases and J shed 7 bases, with 13 bases lying between them. This CDR3 reads CSVESLPPNIQYF. Written as DNA, the CDR3 is TGCAGCGTTGAGAGTCTCCCCCCTAACATTCAGTACTTC.

The rearrangement links TRBV5-1 to TRBJ2-7; the match to TRBD2 covers 9 bases. The CDR3 consists of 16 residues. J lost 0 bases, V lost 0 bases, and 4 bases had no gene match. Germline CDR1 SGHRS, CDR2 YFSETQ. CDR3 residues: CASSLVASGDSYEQYF. Written as DNA, the CDR3 is TGCGCCAGCAGCTTGGTTGCTAGCGGGGACTCCTACGAGCAGTACTTC.

V is TRBV6-5 and J is TRBJ2-5; the D gene could be TRBD1 or TRBD2 (5 bases each). The CDR3 runs 15 residues. The germline V gene encodes CDR1 MNHEY and CDR2 SVGAGI. V gave up 0 bases and J gave up 4 bases, with 12 bases separating them. The CDR3 coding sequence is TGTGCCAGCAGTTACTCGAATGGGGGTGGAGAGACCCAGTACTTC. Its translation: CASSYSNGGGETQYF.

The chain recombines TRBV2 with TRBJ2-1; 10 nucleotides align to TRBD2. CDR1 is SNHLY, CDR2 FYNNEI, per germline. The CDR3 covers 18 residues. Trimming at V came to 6 bases and at J to 8 bases, leaving 19 bases not matched to a gene. CDR3 region: CASSPTAFLAGASYEQFF. CDR3 nucleotide sequence: TGTGCCAGCAGCCCGACTGCTTTCCTAGCGGGGGCTTCCTATGAGCAGTTCTTC.

This clone was seen once. V and J are TRBV4-1 and TRBJ1-6, with D unresolved. Trimming stripped 0 bases from V and 8 bases from J, with 8 bases between. This CDR3 is 14 amino acids long. Germline-derived CDR1 and CDR2 are MGHRA and YSYEKL. This chain's CDR3 is CASSQDTVYSPLHF. Here the CDR3 DNA reads TGCGCCAGCAGCCAAGACACAGTTTATTCACCCCTCCACTTT.

Written as DNA, the CDR3 is TGCAGCGTTGAGGGGGATAACACTGAAGCTTTCTTT. This gives the protein CSVEGDNTEAFF. V is TRBV29-1 and J is TRBJ1-1, with D tentatively TRBD1 (5 bases). The germline gives CDR1 SQVTM, CDR2 ANQGSEA. The CDR3 is 12 amino acids. Trimming shortened V by 3 bases and J by 2 bases, and 7 bases separated the two germline ends.

This clone was picked up one time. The chain has TRBV7-9 and TRBJ2-1, with TRBD2 identical over 7 bases. Per germline, CDR1 SEHNR and CDR2 FQNEAQ (reference sequence). The ends lost 1 base at V and 1 base at J; junction bases unmatched: 7. CDR3 length: 17 residues. The CDR3 DNA sequence: TGTGCCAGCAGCTTAGGGGAGGGCGGCTTATCCTACAATGAGCAGTTCTTC. It yields the protein CASSLGEGGLSYNEQFF.

The V gene is TRBV11-2, the J gene TRBJ2-7; D gene unclear. Germline V CDR1 and CDR2: SGHAT, FQNNGV. CDR3 size: 14 residues. Trimming pared 5 bases from V and 4 bases from J, leaving 15 bases between. The CDR3 DNA follows: TGTGCCAGCAGCCAGGACCCCGGACCGTACGAGCAGTACTTC. This codes for CASSQDPGPYEQYF.

The chain employs TRBV5-5 and TRBJ1-6, with TRBD1 matching over 9 bases. Losses at the gene ends were 3 bases for V and 6 bases for J; bases not matched to a gene: 7. In germline, CDR1 is SGHKS, CDR2 YYEKEE (reference sequence). This CDR3 has 16 amino acids. CDR3 sequence (DNA): TGTGCCAGCAGCTACTTAGCGACAGGGGGTAATTCACCCCTCCACTTT. Translation: CASSYLATGGNSPLHF.

The table lists this clone with a count of one. This chain uses TRBV6-5 with TRBJ2-7; maybe TRBD2 (6 bases). Per the germline V gene, CDR1 is MNHEY and CDR2 is SVGAGI. The CDR3 totals 13 residues. Between the trimmed V and J ends, which lost 2 bases and 6 bases, there was a span of 11 bases. DNA for the CDR3: TGTGCCAGCAGTTACGGTAGGGACTTCGAGCAGTACTTC. It translates to CASSYGRDFEQYF.

The rearrangement uses TRBV15 and TRBJ2-7; D ambiguous. Trimming pared 1 base from V and 2 bases from J, leaving 9 bases between. The germline V gene has CDR1 LNHNV and CDR2 YYDKDF (reference sequence). CDR3 size: 14 residues. The CDR3 loop reads CATSRVGDAYEQYF. CDR3 bases: TGTGCCACCAGCAGAGTTGGGGATGCCTACGAGCAGTACTTC.